The 23 T cell receptor beta chains below all came from one sample that was sequenced in a study of Tregs in tolerant kidney transplant recipients. The nonmyeloablative bone marrow transplants came from related graft donors, with transient mixed chimerism. The data were produced by immunoSEQ multiplex PCR, yet TCRdb's version contains in-frame clones alone and is incomplete. The sample has roughly 86,000 clones; 93% are singletons. The sample in question was CD4+ T cells from blood (PBMCs), obtained 12 months after the transplant. Source of these receptors: a human patient who received a combined kidney and bone marrow transplant. Some T cells may possibly be graft donor cells.

The J gene is TRBJ2-1, the V gene TRBV7-6; 7 bases line up with TRBD1. With V trimmed by 4 bases and J by 1 base, 10 bases remained unmatched. CDR3 length: 17 amino acids. Germline V gene lookup returns CDR1 SGHVS and CDR2 FNYEAQ. The CDR3 sequence is CASSSSYRGKSYNEQFF. DNA for the CDR3: TGTGCCAGCAGCTCATCCTACAGGGGCAAATCCTACAATGAGCAGTTCTTC.

This clone came up once. The chain links TRBV7-2 to TRBJ2-1, with 9 positions matching TRBD2. The J segment lost 3 bases and the V segment lost 4 bases, leaving 4 bases of the junction unmatched. Per germline, CDR1 SGHTA and CDR2 FQGNSA. The CDR3 is made up of 15 amino acids. Here the CDR3 reads CASSSSGGNYNEQFF. The CDR3 region has the DNA TGTGCCAGCAGCTCCAGCGGGGGGAACTACAATGAGCAGTTCTTC.

This chain joins TRBV19 and TRBJ2-2; no clear D gene. Trimming took off 7 bases at V and 1 base at J, with 4 bases between the two ends. This CDR3 contains 12 residues. The germline gives CDR1 LNHDA, CDR2 SQIVND (reference sequence). The CDR3 region has the DNA TGTGCCAGTAACAGGAACACCGGGGAGCTGTTTTTT. Amino acids: CASNRNTGELFF.

The gene calls are TRBV4-1 and TRBJ2-1, with 10 positions matching TRBD1. CDR3 length equals 17 residues. The germline V gene has CDR1 MGHRA and CDR2 YSYEKL. Losses at the gene ends were 1 base for V and 7 bases for J; bases not matched to a gene: 10. The CDR3 region has the DNA TGCGCCAGCAGCCAAGGATCCCGGGACAGGGGCGAAAATGAGCAGTTCTTC. Protein: CASSQGSRDRGENEQFF.

This chain connects TRBV10-3 to TRBJ2-5, with D perhaps matching TRBD2 (5 bases). V lost 4 bases to trimming and J lost 2 bases, with 8 bases between them. The CDR3 runs 13 residues. Germline V lookup: CDR1 ENHRY, CDR2 SYGVKD. CDR3 loop: CAISVSGQETQYF. As DNA, the CDR3 is TGTGCCATCAGTGTTTCGGGGCAAGAGACCCAGTACTTC.

This chain connects TRBV7-8 to TRBJ2-1, with D tentatively TRBD2 (6 bases). In germline, CDR1 is SGHVS, CDR2 FQNEAQ. V was clipped by 3 bases and J by 2 bases, with 11 bases between them. This CDR3 contains 15 residues. CDR3 in DNA: TGTGCCAGCAGCTTCGGGAGAGCCGCCTACAATGAGCAGTTCTTC. It specifies CASSFGRAAYNEQFF.

The chain joins TRBV19 to TRBJ1-6, with 9 bases lining up with TRBD1. The CDR3 runs 15 residues. V gave up 6 bases and J gave up 9 bases; unmatched junction bases: 9. The V gene's germline CDR1 is LNHDA and CDR2 SQIVND (reference sequence). The DNA of the CDR3 is TGTGCCAGTAGCAGTATACAGGGGGCTTCTTCACCCCTCCACTTT. Translation gives CASSSIQGASSPLHF.

CDR3 sequence reads: CSATDNEQFF. The CDR3 region has the DNA TGCAGTGCTACGGACAATGAGCAGTTCTTC. The V gene is TRBV20-1, the J gene TRBJ2-1; no reliable D call. Germline CDR1 and CDR2: DFQATT and SNEGSKA (reference sequence). V lost 4 bases and J 5 bases, leaving 3 bases between the germline ends. There are 10 residues in the CDR3.

Here the CDR3 DNA reads TGTGCCATCAGAAGGGGTCGGGACACTGAAGCTTTCTTT. This sequence encodes CAIRRGRDTEAFF. The V call is TRBV10-3, the J call TRBJ1-1; D possibly corresponds to TRBD1 (5 bases). This CDR3 comprises 13 residues. Between the trimmed V and J ends, which lost 6 bases and 3 bases, there was a span of 11 bases. Germline V gives CDR1 ENHRY, CDR2 SYGVKD.

This chain links TRBV11-3 with TRBJ2-3, with D hard to call. CDR1 is SGHNT and CDR2 is YENEEA in the germline V gene. Trimming took 0 bases from V and 9 from J, leaving 10 bases between them. This CDR3 spans 13 amino acids. Written as DNA, the CDR3 is TGTGCCAGCAGCTTAGAGGGCCTCGAAACGCAGTATTTT. Encoded protein: CASSLEGLETQYF.

V and J are TRBV28 and TRBJ2-1; maybe TRBD1 (6 bases). From germline, CDR1 is MDHEN and CDR2 SYDVKM. Trimming stripped 5 bases from V and 0 bases from J, with 14 bases between. The CDR3 is made up of 16 amino acids. The CDR3: CASSAWTASSYNEQFF. The CDR3 DNA is TGTGCCAGCAGTGCCTGGACAGCTAGCTCCTACAATGAGCAGTTCTTC.

The chain couples TRBV9 to TRBJ2-3; D might be TRBD2 (6 bases). V was pared by 0 bases and J by 2 bases, with 13 bases between. Germline CDR1 is SGDLS and CDR2 is YYNGEE. This CDR3 is built from 16 residues. DNA for the CDR3: TGTGCCAGCAGCGTAGAGGGGACTTACGCCACAGATACGCAGTATTTT. Amino acid sequence: CASSVEGTYATDTQYF.

The rearrangement joins TRBV7-7 to TRBJ2-5; no clear D. V gave up 1 base and J gave up 2 bases, with 5 bases separating them. CDR1 is SSHAT and CDR2 is FNYEAQ in the germline V gene (reference sequence). CDR3 length: 13 residues. CDR3 sequence reads: CASSLVLQETQYF. CDR3 sequence (DNA): TGTGCCAGCAGCTTAGTCCTACAAGAGACCCAGTACTTC.

The rearrangement joins TRBV6-7 to TRBJ1-6; 8 nucleotides align to TRBD1. TRBV6-7 carries the ORF label, with uncertain function. The V and J ends lost 7 bases and 5 bases, in that order; junction bases with no gene match: 7. CDR3 length: 15 residues. Here the CDR3 DNA reads TGTGCCAGCATTAATGACAGGGGCGATAATTCACCCCTCCACTTT. This gives the protein CASINDRGDNSPLHF.

This chain links TRBV18 with TRBJ2-5; D unclear. This CDR3 is built from 14 residues. Per the germline V gene, CDR1 is KGHSH and CDR2 is LQKENI. V was pared by 6 bases and J by 5 bases, with 16 bases between. The CDR3 is CASSQTEHRETQYF. The CDR3 region has the DNA TGTGCCAGCTCCCAAACGGAGCATCGGGAGACCCAGTACTTC.

The chain combines TRBV5-4 with TRBJ2-5; 9 nucleotides match TRBD1. Per the germline V gene, CDR1 is SGHNT and CDR2 is YYREEE (reference sequence). CDR3 length equals 13 residues. Trimming cost V 5 bases and J 4 bases; bases outside gene matches: 3. CDR3 region: CASRTGGRETQYF. The CDR3 nucleotides are TGTGCCAGCAGAACAGGGGGCCGAGAGACCCAGTACTTC.

The rearrangement joins TRBV30 to TRBJ2-3; D not resolved. V lost 2 bases and J lost 2, with 8 bases in between. Germline assignment: CDR1 GTSNPN and CDR2 SVGIG (reference sequence). The CDR3 totals 13 residues. This CDR3 is CAWSSLDTDTQYF. For the CDR3, the DNA is TGTGCCTGGAGTTCTCTAGACACAGATACGCAGTATTTT.

V and J are TRBV4-3 and TRBJ2-7; 14 positions match TRBD2. The ends lost 5 bases at V and 2 bases at J; junction bases unmatched: 8. Looked up from germline, CDR1 is LGHNA and CDR2 is YSLEER. The CDR3 has 17 residues. The CDR3 loop is CASSWGLAGDQPYEQYF. CDR3 nucleotide sequence: TGCGCCAGCAGCTGGGGACTAGCGGGAGATCAACCCTACGAGCAGTACTTC.

The V call is TRBV15, the J call TRBJ2-7, with 10 bases identical to TRBD2. The CDR3 extends over 15 amino acids. Germline V gives CDR1 LNHNV, CDR2 YYDKDF (reference sequence). With V trimmed by 1 base and J by 6 bases, 6 bases remained unmatched. CDR3 region: CATSRGGASGSEQYF. In nucleotides, the CDR3 is TGTGCCACCAGCAGAGGGGGGGCTAGCGGGAGCGAGCAGTACTTC. Complete variable domain (other parts from reference TRBV15 and TRBJ2-7): DAMVIQNPRYQVTQFGKPVTLSCSQTLNHNVMYWYQQKSSQAPKLLFHYYDKDFNNEADTPDNFQSRRPNTSFCFLDIRSPGLGDTAMYLCATSRGGASGSEQYFGPGTRLTVT.

The chain couples TRBV27 to TRBJ1-3; a weak D match, TRBD1 (6 bases). This CDR3 is built from 18 residues. V was clipped by 6 bases and J by 0 bases, with 21 bases between them. The V gene's germline CDR1 is MNHEY and CDR2 SMNVEV (reference sequence). This CDR3 reads CASSTYGTRSLSGNTIYF. The CDR3 DNA is TGTGCCAGCAGCACCTATGGGACACGGAGTCTCTCTGGAAACACCATATATTTT.

The V call is TRBV5-1, the J call TRBJ2-2; weak D call: TRBD2 (5 bases). The CDR3 consists of 14 residues. V lost 5 bases, J lost 2 bases, and 10 bases lay in between. Germline CDR1 SGHRS, CDR2 YFSETQ. The CDR3 DNA reads TGCGCCAGCAGACGGGAACTTAACACCGGGGAGCTGTTTTTT. Its translation is CASRRELNTGELFF. Supplemented by reference TRBV5-1 and TRBJ2-2, the full variable domain reads KAGVTQTPRYLIKTRGQQVTLSCSPISGHRSVSWYQQTPGQGLQFLFEYFSETQRNKGNFPGRFSGRQFSNSRSEMNVSTLELGDSALYLCASRRELNTGELFFGEGSRLTVL.

V is TRBV7-3 and J is TRBJ2-1; 12 nucleotides agree with TRBD2. The germline gives CDR1 SGHTA, CDR2 FQGTGA. The V and J ends lost 3 bases and 4 bases, in that order; junction bases with no gene match: 4. The CDR3 covers 16 residues. The CDR3 reads CASSFSSGGAYNEQFF. The DNA of the CDR3 is TGTGCCAGCAGCTTCTCTAGCGGGGGGGCTTACAATGAGCAGTTCTTC. The variable domain in full, completed from reference TRBV7-3 and TRBJ2-1, reads GAGVSQTPSNKVTEKGKYVELRCDPISGHTALYWYRQSLGQGPEFLIYFQGTGAADDSGLPNDRFFAVRPEGSVSTLKIQRTERGDSAVYLCASSFSSGGAYNEQFFGPGTRLTVL.

The chain combines TRBV18 with TRBJ2-3; TRBD2 agrees at 9 bases. J was trimmed by 0 bases and V by 5 bases; bases with no gene match: 3. Germline lookup yields CDR1 KGHSH and CDR2 LQKENI. The CDR3 sequence is 15 residues long. The CDR3, as DNA: TGTGCCAGCTCAACTACTAGCGGGAGCACAGATACGCAGTATTTT. Its translation is CASSTTSGSTDTQYF. The complete variable domain, with remaining parts taken from reference TRBV18 and TRBJ2-3, reads NAGVMQNPRHLVRRRGQEARLRCSPMKGHSHVYWYRQLPEEGLKFMVYLQKENIIDESGMPKERFSAEFPKEGPSILRIQQVVRGDSAAYFCASSTTSGSTDTQYFGPGTRLTVL.